Listed below are T cell receptor beta chains from one sample, sequenced in a study of T cells of healthy individuals. Using its own MiXCR run on the 5' RACE reads, TCRdb lists one record per CDR3 protein. The sample records more than 60,000 distinct CDR3 sequences, under 20% being singletons. These TCRs come from a human donor in good health. Both conserved end residues are part of each CDR3. Each record gives: CDR3 length, V gene, J gene, CDR3 protein.

>14|TRBV27|TRBJ2-1
CASSLAFGNNEQFF
>16|TRBV4-2|TRBJ2-5
CASSQASSGGVETQYF
>16|TRBV11-1|TRBJ2-2
CASSLLTSGNTGELFF
>13|TRBV12-3/TRBV12-4|TRBJ1-6
CASRRTGVSPLHF
>18|TRBV29-1|TRBJ2-5
CSVERGLAGGLVIETQYF
>14|TRBV7-2|TRBJ2-7
CASSPGIRAYEQYF
>14|TRBV28|TRBJ1-5
CASRTDRGDQPQHF
>16|TRBV4-1|TRBJ1-2
CASSQSSVKGRYGYTF
>19|TRBV4-1|TRBJ1-6
CASSHPMGRGRRGWSPLHF
>12|TRBV4-1|TRBJ1-6
CASRTDNSPLHF
>13|TRBV5-8|TRBJ1-1
CASSVQGAAEAFF
>14|TRBV5-4|TRBJ2-3
CASSLMSESDTQYF
>13|TRBV28|TRBJ2-3
CASSSGGTDTQYF
>13|TRBV27|TRBJ2-5
CASSLWVTETQYF
>16|TRBV6-5|TRBJ2-3
CASSYSVGGHTDTQYF
>12|TRBV28|TRBJ1-1
CASSLSTTEAFF
>14|TRBV27|TRBJ2-7
CASRVAGGPYEQYF
>14|TRBV7-6|TRBJ2-3
CASNRLSSTDTQYF
>16|TRBV24-1|TRBJ2-1
CATSDRTGTPLGEQFF
>14|TRBV7-9|TRBJ2-1
CASSSSGSLNEQFF
>14|TRBV20-1|TRBJ2-3
CSAGASIGTDTQYF
>13|TRBV5-1|TRBJ1-2
CASSETDRAGYTF
>14|TRBV9|TRBJ1-1
CASSVESRGTEAFF
>16|TRBV29-1|TRBJ2-3
CSVGTLDSHRTDTQYF
>15|TRBV30|TRBJ2-2
CAWSVVAANTGELFF
>14|TRBV21-1|TRBJ2-3
CANHIAGETDTQYF
>17|TRBV4-1|TRBJ1-4
CASSEYSGTTTNEKLFF
>14|TRBV7-9|TRBJ1-2
CASKGQGQNYGYTF
>13|TRBV2|TRBJ1-1
CASSVWTRTEAFF
>15|TRBV6-5|TRBJ2-6
CASSDDIFGANVLTF
>14|TRBV9|TRBJ1-2
CASSVYGEGGGYTF
>14|TRBV6-2/TRBV6-3|TRBJ2-7
CASSRSGSGYEQYF
>15|TRBV6-2/TRBV6-3|TRBJ1-1
CASSSRTGGNTEAFF
>16|TRBV20-1|TRBJ2-7
CSAVDLAGWSSYEQYF
>11|TRBV27|TRBJ1-1
CASNRGTEAFF
>16|TRBV29-1|TRBJ1-5
CSVPPRDRGNDQPQHF
>11|TRBV3-1|TRBJ2-7
CASSLRFEQYF
>15|TRBV7-3|TRBJ2-2
CASSLSSGRTGELFF
>13|TRBV9|TRBJ1-2
CASSGGQGGGYTF
>18|TRBV11-2|TRBJ2-3
CASSPLVAIIRNTDTQYF
>15|TRBV20-1|TRBJ2-7
CSALSEGPLFYEQYF
>12|TRBV3-1|TRBJ1-4
CASSQVGEKLFF
>15|TRBV4-1|TRBJ2-7
CASSQGRAGEYEQYF
>15|TRBV20-1|TRBJ2-3
CSATKAGGRTDTQYF
>14|TRBV9|TRBJ1-1
CASSVGGPNTEAFF
>14|TRBV18|TRBJ1-1
CASSPGQGNTEAFF
>15|TRBV3-1|TRBJ2-1
CASSQVTSGPNEQFF
>12|TRBV2|TRBJ2-5
CASSVQGEAQYF
>16|TRBV6-1|TRBJ2-1
CASSELSGTPLDEQFF
>14|TRBV20-1|TRBJ1-2
CSASFQGARGGYTF
>15|TRBV6-1|TRBJ2-7
CASNPRQASTYEQYF
>11|TRBV29-1|TRBJ1-4
CSVAQGFGLFF